This TCR beta chain originates from a study of human T cells and chemical hapten exposure. Turning to the study itself: Minor volume differences among pooled libraries chiefly drove per-sample TCR yield variation.

Individual cDNA molecules each carried unique molecular identifiers attached by the library. Per the authors' pipeline: Between about 23,224 and 700,000 TCRs appeared in each sample, and the median stood at 95,638. TCRdb fed the reads into MiXCR, producing one record per CDR3 protein. The V and J calls and clone size come from TCRdb's table, not from the authors' own analysis. The table lists roughly 120,000 distinct CDR3 sequences, 8% to 9.5% of them singletons. Extraction yielded total RNA from whole blood (unfractionated). Study-level points and caveats: Unchanged with DPC sensitization were TCRs above 1 in 1000 frequency.

This clonotype was counted only a few times. Its antigen is currently unknown. The trim removed 5 bases at V and 2 bases at J, leaving 4 bases unmatched. This CDR3 comprises 15 residues. The chain links TRBV12-3 or TRBV12-4 to TRBJ2-2; 8 nucleotides agree with TRBD2. The specimen was whole blood. The TCR sequence derives from a human donor in good health. Some clones in this sample may be carry-over from other donors' samples. The chain's CDR3 is CASSPSGRNTGELFF. CDR3 in DNA: TGTGCCAGCAGTCCAAGCGGGAGAAACACCGGGGAGCTGTTTTTT.